This TCR beta chain was sequenced for a study of cytomegalovirus exposure and HLA in healthy donors. This CDR3 spans 14 amino acids. Trimming took 4 bases from V and 3 from J; bases not matched to a gene: 6. CDR1 is SGDLS and CDR2 is YYNGEE in the germline V gene. The PCR employed 60 Vbeta primers together with 13 Jbeta primers. Repertoires were generated with immunoSEQ multiplex PCR, while TCRdb's copy carries only in-frame clones and drops some. The table records under 150,000 clones, 60% to 85% of them present only once. The sequencing sample was made of PBMCs. The genes are TRBV9 and TRBJ1-1; TRBD1 matches at 7 bases. This receptor was taken from a woman under 40 in good health and CMV-seropositive. As DNA, the CDR3 is TGTGCCAGCAGCCAAGGGACAGTACACACTGAAGCTTTCTTT. Protein sequence: CASSQGTVHTEAFF.